A selection of T cell receptor beta chains follows, all from one sample in a study of blood T cell repertoires in COVID-19. TCRdb keeps only in-frame clones here, not all; method: immunoSEQ multiplex PCR. The repertoire holds about 230,000 clones, with 83% as singletons. Sequencing used peripheral blood. All receptors derive from a woman in her twenties or thirties with COVID-19, enrolled during active disease. Each CDR3 is given with its conserved first and last residue. The D gene is left open where the match is weak. Clone size is shown for a subset of rows, as once, few, many or a class of expanded clone.

size: .
J: TRBJ2-7
D: .
V: TRBV1
CDR3: CTSSRHRDSPNYEQYF
DNA: TGCACCAGCAGCCGCCACCGGGACTCCCCTAATTACGAGCAGTACTTC

size: .
J: TRBJ2-7
D: TRBD2
V: TRBV9
CDR3: CASSATPRLAGGNEQYF
DNA: TGTGCCAGCAGCGCCACCCCCCGACTAGCGGGAGGTAACGAGCAGTACTTC

size: .
J: TRBJ1-6
D: TRBD1
V: TRBV3-1/TRBV3-2
CDR3: CASSQVQGVSSPLHF
DNA: TGTGCCAGCAGCCAAGTCCAGGGGGTAAGTTCACCCCTCCACTTT

size: .
J: TRBJ1-4
D: .
V: TRBV28
CDR3: CASKESPGMNEKLFF
DNA: TGTGCCAGCAAGGAAAGTCCGGGGATGAATGAAAAACTGTTTTTT

size: .
J: TRBJ1-4
D: .
V: TRBV7-2
CDR3: CASSLGVQTGKPVGEKLFF
DNA: TGTGCCAGCAGCTTAGGGGTCCAAACAGGGAAACCGGTTGGTGAAAAACTGTTTTTT

size: .
J: TRBJ2-1
D: .
V: TRBV7-9
CDR3: CASMAVTSSYNEQFF
DNA: TGTGCCAGCATGGCAGTGACTAGCTCCTACAATGAGCAGTTCTTC

size: .
J: TRBJ2-7
D: TRBD1
V: TRBV30
CDR3: CAWSTGGSYEQYF
DNA: TGTGCCTGGAGTACAGGGGGTAGCTACGAGCAGTACTTC

size: .
J: TRBJ1-1
D: TRBD1
V: TRBV3-1/TRBV3-2
CDR3: CASSQPGQGEAFF
DNA: TGTGCCAGCAGCCAACCTGGACAGGGTGAAGCTTTCTTT

size: .
J: TRBJ1-6
D: .
V: TRBV27
CDR3: CASSLNRENSPLHF
DNA: TGTGCCAGCAGTTTAAACAGGGAGAATTCACCCCTCCACTTT

size: few
J: TRBJ1-6
D: .
V: TRBV19
CDR3: CASSGAGWDSPLHF
DNA: TGTGCCAGTAGTGGGGCGGGGTGGGATTCACCCCTCCACTTT

size: .
J: TRBJ2-7
D: .
V: TRBV7-2
CDR3: CASSRGAGVREQYF
DNA: TGTGCCAGCAGCCGGGGTGCTGGAGTAAGAGAGCAGTACTTC

size: once
J: TRBJ2-2
D: .
V: TRBV6-6
CDR3: CASTLTRGAAGELFF
DNA: TGTGCCAGCACCCTAACCCGGGGGGCCGCCGGGGAGCTGTTTTTT

size: .
J: TRBJ2-1
D: TRBD2
V: TRBV27
CDR3: CASRPTSGGAPDNEQFF
DNA: TGTGCCAGCAGGCCGACTAGCGGGGGGGCCCCTGACAATGAGCAGTTCTTC

size: .
J: TRBJ1-1
D: .
V: TRBV7-9
CDR3: CASSFQVNTEAFF
DNA: TGTGCCAGCAGCTTCCAGGTTAACACTGAAGCTTTCTTT

size: .
J: TRBJ2-7
D: TRBD2
V: TRBV11-2
CDR3: CASSLSLAGGYEQYF
DNA: TGTGCCAGCAGCTTAAGTCTAGCGGGAGGTTACGAGCAGTACTTC

size: .
J: TRBJ2-2
D: TRBD2
V: TRBV7-6
CDR3: CASSLDRSSGIANTGELFF
DNA: TGTGCCAGCAGCTTAGATCGAAGTAGCGGGATAGCGAACACCGGGGAGCTGTTTTTT

size: .
J: TRBJ2-2
D: TRBD2
V: TRBV10-3
CDR3: CAISVRLAGGTGELFF
DNA: TGTGCCATCAGTGTTCGACTAGCGGGAGGCACCGGGGAGCTGTTTTTT

size: .
J: TRBJ2-6
D: TRBD1
V: TRBV6-5
CDR3: CASSQQGGNVLTF
DNA: TGTGCCAGCAGTCAACAGGGGGGCAACGTCCTGACTTTC

size: .
J: TRBJ1-5
D: .
V: TRBV15
CDR3: CATSSDNHQPQHF
DNA: TGTGCCACCAGCAGTGACAATCATCAGCCCCAGCATTTT

size: .
J: TRBJ1-2
D: TRBD1
V: TRBV2
CDR3: CASSQGQGAIYGYTF
DNA: TGTGCCAGCAGTCAGGGACAGGGGGCGATCTATGGCTACACCTTC

size: few
J: TRBJ2-1
D: TRBD2
V: TRBV7-2
CDR3: CASSIRTSGKGNEQFF
DNA: TGTGCCAGCAGCATACGGACTAGCGGGAAAGGAAATGAGCAGTTCTTC

size: .
J: TRBJ1-2
D: TRBD1
V: TRBV11-2
CDR3: CASSPGQGHYGYTF
DNA: TGTGCCAGCAGCCCTGGACAGGGGCACTATGGCTACACCTTC

size: .
J: TRBJ2-2
D: .
V: TRBV5-1
CDR3: CASSLEILRAGELFF
DNA: TGCGCCAGCAGCTTGGAGATATTGAGGGCCGGGGAGCTGTTTTTT

size: .
J: TRBJ2-1
D: TRBD2
V: TRBV4-3
CDR3: CASSPQREIPSNEQFF
DNA: TGCGCCAGCAGCCCCCAGCGGGAGATTCCTTCCAATGAGCAGTTCTTC

size: .
J: TRBJ2-2
D: TRBD2
V: TRBV20-1
CDR3: CSASRGLAGATGELFF
DNA: TGCAGTGCTAGTCGGGGACTAGCGGGGGCCACCGGGGAGCTGTTTTTT

size: once
J: TRBJ2-4
D: .
V: TRBV6-1
CDR3: CASSDGEGYTKNIQYF
DNA: TGTGCCAGCAGTGATGGAGAGGGCTATACCAAAAACATTCAGTACTTC

size: .
J: TRBJ2-1
D: TRBD2
V: TRBV29-1
CDR3: CSVSPTSGRVGEQFF
DNA: TGCAGCGTGTCCCCGACTAGCGGGAGAGTCGGTGAGCAGTTCTTC

size: .
J: TRBJ2-7
D: TRBD1
V: TRBV5-1
CDR3: CASSPQQGAREQYF
DNA: TGCGCCAGCAGCCCTCAACAGGGGGCGAGGGAGCAGTACTTC

size: .
J: TRBJ2-3
D: .
V: TRBV6-1
CDR3: CASSEGTTRQQYF
DNA: TGTGCCAGCAGTGAAGGGACAACCCGTCAGCAGTATTTT

size: few
J: TRBJ2-3
D: TRBD2
V: TRBV5-1
CDR3: CASSLATSGSTDTQYF
DNA: TGCGCCAGCAGCTTGGCCACTAGCGGTAGCACAGATACGCAGTATTTT

size: .
J: TRBJ2-5
D: TRBD1
V: TRBV27
CDR3: CASSAFDRGKETQYF
DNA: TGTGCCAGCAGTGCCTTCGACAGGGGGAAGGAGACCCAGTACTTC

size: .
J: TRBJ2-5
D: .
V: TRBV11-2
CDR3: CASSPPRARETQYF
DNA: TGTGCCAGCAGCCCTCCGAGGGCAAGGGAGACCCAGTACTTC

size: .
J: TRBJ1-5
D: .
V: TRBV30
CDR3: CAWSANPRGIYQPQHF
DNA: TGTGCCTGGAGTGCCAACCCCAGGGGAATTTATCAGCCCCAGCATTTT

size: few
J: TRBJ1-4
D: .
V: TRBV6-5
CDR3: CASSRGTTNEKLFF
DNA: TGTGCCAGCAGCCGAGGGACAACTAATGAAAAACTGTTTTTT

size: .
J: TRBJ1-3
D: .
V: TRBV9
CDR3: CASSPGGRAGNTIYF
DNA: TGTGCCAGCAGCCCGGGGGGCAGGGCTGGAAACACCATATATTTT

size: .
J: TRBJ2-2
D: .
V: TRBV14
CDR3: CASSQAQGNTGELFF
DNA: TGTGCCAGCAGCCAAGCGCAGGGGAACACCGGGGAGCTGTTTTTT

size: .
J: TRBJ2-3
D: .
V: TRBV21-1
CDR3: CASSSPDRRTQYF
DNA: TGTGCCAGCAGCTCGCCGGACAGGCGGACGCAGTATTTT

size: .
J: TRBJ1-5
D: .
V: TRBV7-9
CDR3: CASSSDRNQPQHF
DNA: TGTGCCAGCAGCTCAGACAGGAATCAGCCCCAGCATTTT

size: .
J: TRBJ1-2
D: TRBD1
V: TRBV30
CDR3: CATGQGSYGYTF
DNA: TGTGCCACCGGACAGGGAAGCTATGGCTACACCTTC

size: .
J: TRBJ2-7
D: .
V: TRBV6-5
CDR3: CASTVGTYSYEQYF
DNA: TGTGCCAGCACCGTCGGGACATACTCCTACGAGCAGTACTTC

size: few
J: TRBJ1-5
D: .
V: TRBV7-9
CDR3: CASSPRRSQPQHF
DNA: TGTGCCAGCAGCCCCCGTCGTAGTCAGCCCCAGCATTTT

size: .
J: TRBJ2-7
D: .
V: TRBV11-3
CDR3: CASSFGVRHEQYF
DNA: TGTGCCAGCAGCTTCGGGGTCCGGCACGAGCAGTACTTC